The 26 T cell receptor beta chains listed next were all sequenced from one sample in a study of T cells in Graves' hyperthyroidism and ophthalmopathy (dated by TCRdb to between 2018 and 2021). The library was produced with multiplex PCR. Sequencing used an Illumina HiSeq 2000. The TCR beta CDR3 regions were amplified from the RNA transcripts. For the first round of RT-PCR on the TCR CDR3, the HTBI primer set was used together with the Qiagen OneStep RT-PCR kit. TCRdb reprocessing: public reads trimmed at Q25 with fastp, clones called with MiXCR, in-frame beta chains kept. CDR3 protein duplicates are merged, each entry listing the most common genes and DNA. The sample table records under 300,000 distinct CDR3 sequences; 22% of these occur just once. Of the sample, approximately 60% is held by the ten largest clones. Sequenced material: blood. These receptors all come from a man aged 30 to 45 with Graves' ophthalmopathy.

The chain links TRBV7-9 to TRBJ2-4, with 11 bases fitting TRBD2. Germline-derived CDR1 and CDR2 are SEHNR and FQNEAQ (reference sequence). The CDR3 runs to 18 residues. Trimming removed 6 bases from V and 0 bases from J; junction bases left unmatched: 10. The CDR3 spells CASSRWTTSGRAKNIQYF. The CDR3 DNA is TGTGCCAGCAGTCGCTGGACCACTAGCGGGAGAGCCAAAAACATTCAGTACTTC. Full variable domain (remainder filled in from reference TRBV7-9 and TRBJ2-4): DTGVSQNPRHKITKRGQNVTFRCDPISEHNRLYWYRQTLGQGPEFLTYFQNEAQLEKSRLLSDRFSAERPKGSFSTLEIQRTEQGDSAMYLCASSRWTTSGRAKNIQYFGAGTRLSVL.

This clonotype was detected only a few times. The gene calls are TRBV3-1 and TRBJ2-7; D remains ambiguous. V lost 4 bases to trimming and J lost 1 base, with 11 bases between them. The CDR3 is 14 amino acids. Germline V lookup: CDR1 LGHDT, CDR2 YNNKEL (reference sequence). In DNA form, the CDR3 reads TGTGCCAGCAGCCCCCTCGGGCGGTCCTACGAGCAGTACTTC. Its translation: CASSPLGRSYEQYF.

This clonotype was observed a handful of times. DNA of the CDR3: TGTGCCAGCAGTACCCTGGACAGGCCAAGCTCCTACGAGCAGTACTTC. This codes for CASSTLDRPSSYEQYF. The chain couples TRBV12-3 or TRBV12-4 to TRBJ2-7; TRBD1 matches 7 bases. The CDR3 consists of 16 residues. After removal of 5 bases from V and 0 bases from J, the junction contained 10 bases not matched to a gene.

The chain links TRBV28 to TRBJ2-7; maybe TRBD1 (6 bases). The CDR3 is made up of 12 amino acids. The germline CDR1 and CDR2 sequences are MDHEN and SYDVKM. Trimming removed 6 bases from V and 6 bases from J, with 12 bases in between. The CDR3 loop reads CASRLQGREQYF. In nucleotides, the CDR3 is TGTGCCAGCAGGTTACAGGGTCGCGAGCAGTACTTC.

This clonotype was seen a few times. This chain connects TRBV7-2 to TRBJ2-7, with D tentatively TRBD2 (5 bases). V was trimmed by 3 bases and J by 0 bases, leaving 12 bases between them. In germline, CDR1 is SGHTA, CDR2 FQGNSA. CDR3 length: 15 amino acids. CDR3 amino acids: CASSFGVGSSYEQYF. In DNA form, the CDR3 reads TGTGCCAGCAGCTTTGGGGTAGGGAGCTCCTACGAGCAGTACTTC. The whole variable domain, filled in from reference TRBV7-2 and TRBJ2-7, reads GAGVSQSPSNKVTEKGKDVELRCDPISGHTALYWYRQSLGQGLEFLIYFQGNSAPDKSGLPSDRFSAERTGGSVSTLTIQRTQQEDSAVYLCASSFGVGSSYEQYFGPGTRLTVT.

Remarks on this clonotype: The DNA is left out, because the CDR3 cannot be placed on it with certainty; the CDR3 is given as TCRdb lists it. J is TRBJ2-2 and V is TRBV5-1; TRBD2 is taken as the D call from the table, unchecked against the DNA. CDR1 and CDR2 (germline): SGHRS, YFSETQ. 15 amino acids form the CDR3, both terminal residues included. The CDR3 protein is CASGFASGNTGELFF.

This clonotype was counted only a few times. The chain links TRBV6-2 or TRBV6-3 to TRBJ2-2, with D uncertain. Per the germline V gene, CDR1 is MNHEY and CDR2 is SVGEGT. Trimming removed 6 bases from V and 2 bases from J, with 10 bases in between. The CDR3 length is 14 residues. This CDR3 reads CASSAYTNTGELFF. The CDR3 coding sequence is TGTGCCAGCAGCGCTTATACCAACACCGGGGAGCTGTTTTTT.

V usage is TRBV18 and J usage is TRBJ2-1; no firm D call. V was shortened by 8 bases and J by 2 bases, with 13 bases between the two germline ends. The CDR3 has 14 amino acids. CDR1 and CDR2 from the germline V gene are KGHSH and LQKENI. The CDR3 here is CASRIKDPYNEQFF. In DNA, the CDR3 is TGTGCCAGCCGTATAAAGGACCCCTACAATGAGCAGTTCTTC.

This clonotype was seen only a few times. The chain uses TRBV5-6 and TRBJ2-6, with a tentative D call TRBD1 (6 bases). V gave up 2 bases and J gave up 0 bases, with 12 bases separating them. The CDR3 is 17 residues long. Germline CDR1 SGHDT, CDR2 YYEEEE. CDR3 region: CASSFDRLSSGANVLTF. The CDR3 nucleotides are TGTGCCAGCAGCTTCGACAGGTTGAGCTCTGGGGCCAACGTCCTGACTTTC.

This clonotype was counted only a few times. This chain joins TRBV6-2 or TRBV6-3 and TRBJ2-1, with 7 nucleotides matching TRBD2. The CDR3 is 13 amino acids. Germline CDR1 and CDR2: MNHEY and SVGEGT. The J segment lost 9 bases and the V segment lost 6 bases, leaving 8 bases of the junction unmatched. Here the CDR3 DNA reads TGTGCCAGCAGAGAGATAACTAGCGCTGAGCAGTTCTTC. Translated, it gives CASREITSAEQFF.

Details on this clonotype: At one boundary the junction diverges from the germline segment, which might be a read error. V gene TRBV12-3 or TRBV12-4 combines with J gene TRBJ1-1; D is uncertain. There are 15 residues in the CDR3. The CDR3 reads CAGSLRSPRPTEAFF. DNA for the CDR3: TGTGCCGGCAGTCTTCGAAGTCCCCGGCCCACTGAAGCTTTCTTT.

This clonotype showed up just a few times. The rearrangement joins TRBV28 to TRBJ1-3; D gene uncertain. The V gene lost 4 bases and the J gene lost 0 bases, with 19 bases spanning the gap. Germline V gene sequence: CDR1 MDHEN, CDR2 SYDVKM. CDR3 size: 18 residues. The CDR3 is CASSSPGQKARSGNTIYF. The CDR3 region has the DNA TGTGCCAGCAGTTCCCCTGGGCAAAAAGCCCGCTCTGGAAACACCATATATTTT.

About this clonotype itself: Germline and junction disagree at one end, which may indicate a read error. The chain uses TRBV5-1 and TRBJ2-3; 9 nucleotides line up with TRBD2. Germline lookup yields CDR1 SGHRS and CDR2 YFSETQ. This CDR3 has 17 amino acids. The CDR3 region has the DNA TGTGCCAGCAGCTTAGGACGTAGCGGGAGAAGGGTCGATACGCAGTATTTT. Its translation is CASSLGRSGRRVDTQYF.

Many counts were recorded for this clonotype. V is TRBV28 and J is TRBJ2-7; TRBD2 matches 10 bases. Trimming at V came to 6 bases and at J to 6 bases, leaving 11 bases not matched to a gene. The length of the CDR3 is 15 residues. The germline V gene encodes CDR1 MDHEN and CDR2 SYDVKM. CDR3 DNA: TGTGCCAGCAGCCCAGGGACTAGCGAGGGGCTCGAGCAGTACTTC. Protein sequence: CASSPGTSEGLEQYF.

The genes are TRBV30 and TRBJ1-6; D perhaps matches TRBD1 (5 bases). The CDR3 loop spans 13 amino acids. CDR1 and CDR2 from the germline V gene are GTSNPN and SVGIG (reference sequence). V was pared by 0 bases and J by 7 bases, with 7 bases between. In nucleotides, the CDR3 is TGTGCCTGGAGTGTTCAGGGAAATTCACCCCTCCACTTT. Its translation: CAWSVQGNSPLHF.

V gene TRBV19 combines with J gene TRBJ1-1; 8 nucleotides agree with TRBD1. V shed 9 bases and J 4 bases; nucleotides not matched to a gene: 10. The length of the CDR3 is 14 residues. The germline gives CDR1 LNHDA, CDR2 SQIVND (reference sequence). CDR3 residues: CASEQGVRGTEAFF. CDR3 nucleotide sequence: TGTGCCAGCGAACAGGGGGTTCGGGGCACTGAAGCTTTCTTT.

This clonotype was seen ten or more times. The chain is built from TRBV20-1 and TRBJ2-5; 11 nucleotides match TRBD2. This CDR3 spans 14 amino acids. CDR1 and CDR2 (germline): DFQATT, SNEGSKA (reference sequence). The V gene end was trimmed by 5 bases and the J gene end by 4 bases; junction bases not matched to a gene: 6. In nucleotides, the CDR3 is TGCAGTGCTTGGGGACTAGCGGTTAGAGAGACCCAGTACTTC. Residues: CSAWGLAVRETQYF.

There are many counts of this clonotype. The chain links TRBV5-1 to TRBJ2-7; D may be TRBD2 (6 bases). CDR3 length: 15 amino acids. V was cut by 6 bases and J by 2 bases, with 18 bases left in between. Per the germline V gene, CDR1 is SGHRS and CDR2 is YFSETQ. CDR3 in DNA: TGCGCCAGCAAGGGATCGGAGGGCCTCGCCTACGAGCAGTACTTC. Amino acid sequence: CASKGSEGLAYEQYF.

This clonotype was recorded a few times. The CDR3 DNA reads TGTGCCACCAGTGGACAGGTTCCACCCTACGAGCAGTACTTC. This translates into CATSGQVPPYEQYF. The rearrangement uses TRBV24-1 and TRBJ2-7, with D perhaps TRBD1 (6 bases). This CDR3 has 14 amino acids. Deletions cut 5 bases from V and 2 bases from J, with 12 bases between. Germline CDR1 reads KGHDR; CDR2 reads SFDVKD.

The chain has TRBV19 and TRBJ1-6, with 10 bases lining up with TRBD1. Losses at the gene ends were 5 bases for V and 0 bases for J; bases not matched to a gene: 13. CDR3 length: 20 amino acids. The germline V gene encodes CDR1 LNHDA and CDR2 SQIVND (reference sequence). The CDR3 DNA sequence: TGTGCCAGTAGTCACCGGGACAGGGGATTTCTGAGCTCCTATAATTCACCCCTCCACTTT. Translation gives CASSHRDRGFLSSYNSPLHF.

Ten or more counts support this clonotype. The chain employs TRBV11-1 and TRBJ2-5, with D tentatively TRBD2 (5 bases). In germline, CDR1 is SGHAT, CDR2 FQDESV (reference sequence). V dropped 7 bases and J dropped 6 bases, with 21 bases sitting between them. The CDR3 extends over 15 amino acids. The CDR3 sequence is CASTPRSSTGKTQYF. CDR3 nucleotide sequence: TGTGCCAGCACCCCGCGGTCTAGCACGGGAAAGACCCAGTACTTC.

The chain links TRBV29-1 to TRBJ1-4; TRBD1 matches 11 bases. CDR1 SQVTM and CDR2 ANQGSEA come from the germline V gene. The V and J ends lost 5 bases and 8 bases, in that order; junction bases with no gene match: 10. The CDR3 is 15 residues long. CDR3 DNA: TGCAGCGTTCCGTACCCCGGGACAGGGGGAGAAAAACTGTTTTTT. It specifies CSVPYPGTGGEKLFF.

This clonotype was found a few times. V usage is TRBV18 and J usage is TRBJ1-3; D possibly corresponds to TRBD1 (6 bases). V shed 2 bases and J shed 5 bases, with 10 bases lying between them. The CDR3 is 14 amino acids. The germline V gene has CDR1 KGHSH and CDR2 LQKENI. The CDR3 here is CASSPSGQRNTIYF. CDR3 coding DNA: TGTGCCAGCTCACCATCGGGACAAAGAAACACCATATATTTT. The whole variable domain, filled in from reference TRBV18 and TRBJ1-3, reads NAGVMQNPRHLVRRRGQEARLRCSPMKGHSHVYWYRQLPEEGLKFMVYLQKENIIDESGMPKERFSAEFPKEGPSILRIQQVVRGDSAAYFCASSPSGQRNTIYFGEGSWLTVV.

This clonotype was seen repeatedly, ten times or more. V is TRBV7-9 and J is TRBJ2-7; D perhaps matches TRBD2 (5 bases). V dropped 5 bases and J dropped 2 bases, with 16 bases sitting between them. The CDR3 is 15 amino acids. Germline V CDR1 and CDR2: SEHNR, FQNEAQ (reference sequence). The CDR3 DNA follows: TGTGCCAGCAGCCCCGAGGAGGACCTTCCCTACGAGCAGTACTTC. It codes for CASSPEEDLPYEQYF.

In this sample, this clonotype turned up many times. V gene TRBV15 combines with J gene TRBJ1-5, with D unresolved. From germline, CDR1 is LNHNV and CDR2 YYDKDF (reference sequence). Trimming left V 6 bases short and J 0 bases short, with 12 bases between. This CDR3 is built from 15 residues. The DNA for the CDR3 is TGTGCCACCAGAAAAGAACGCCATAGCAATCAGCCCCAGCATTTT. Its protein product is CATRKERHSNQPQHF. Full variable domain (missing parts from reference TRBV15 and TRBJ1-5): DAMVIQNPRYQVTQFGKPVTLSCSQTLNHNVMYWYQQKSSQAPKLLFHYYDKDFNNEADTPDNFQSRRPNTSFCFLDIRSPGLGDTAMYLCATRKERHSNQPQHFGDGTRLSIL.

The chain uses TRBV12-3 or TRBV12-4 and TRBJ2-1; 12 positions agree with TRBD1. This CDR3 is 16 amino acids long. Trimming removed 7 bases from V and 8 bases from J; junction bases left unmatched: 12. CDR3 loop: CASMLLAGQGAYEQFF. DNA for the CDR3: TGTGCCAGCATGTTACTCGCGGGACAGGGGGCCTATGAGCAGTTCTTC.